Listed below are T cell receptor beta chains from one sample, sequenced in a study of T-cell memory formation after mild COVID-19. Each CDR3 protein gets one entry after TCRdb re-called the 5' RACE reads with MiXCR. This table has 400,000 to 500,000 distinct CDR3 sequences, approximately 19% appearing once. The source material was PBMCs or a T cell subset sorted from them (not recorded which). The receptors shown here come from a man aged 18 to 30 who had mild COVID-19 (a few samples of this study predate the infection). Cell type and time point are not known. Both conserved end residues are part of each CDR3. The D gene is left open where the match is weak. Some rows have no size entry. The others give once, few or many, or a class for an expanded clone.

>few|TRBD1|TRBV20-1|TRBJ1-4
CSARRTGRNEKLFF
TGCAGTGCTAGGAGGACAGGACGTAATGAAAAACTGTTTTTT
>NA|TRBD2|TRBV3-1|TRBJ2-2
CASSQDGASGLAGELFF
TGTGCCAGCAGCCAAGATGGGGCTAGCGGATTGGCCGGGGAGCTGTTTTTT
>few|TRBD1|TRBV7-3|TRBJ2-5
CASSLTGQGGETQYF
TGTGCCAGCAGCTTAACGGGACAGGGGGGGGAGACCCAGTACTTC
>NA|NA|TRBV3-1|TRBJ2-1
CASSQAGGYGEQFF
TGTGCCAGCAGCCAAGCGGGGGGCTACGGTGAGCAGTTCTTC
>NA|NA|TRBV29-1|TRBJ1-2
CSVSLWGQEYGYTF
TGCAGCGTTTCTCTCTGGGGGCAGGAGTATGGCTACACCTTC
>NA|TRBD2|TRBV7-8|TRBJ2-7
CASSSSGGGYEQYF
TGTGCCAGCAGCTCTAGCGGGGGGGGCTACGAGCAGTACTTC
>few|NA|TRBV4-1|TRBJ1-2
CASSQVLGGRVYGYTF
TGCGCCAGCAGCCAGGTTTTGGGGGGGCGAGTCTATGGCTACACCTTC
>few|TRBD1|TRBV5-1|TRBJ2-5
CASSLGTGVQETQYF
TGCGCCAGCAGCTTGGGGACAGGAGTACAAGAGACCCAGTACTTC
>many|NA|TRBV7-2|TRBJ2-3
CASSFDGGTQYF
TGTGCCAGCAGCTTCGACGGCGGAACGCAGTATTTT
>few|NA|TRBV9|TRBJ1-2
CASSVALGADGYTF
TGTGCCAGCAGCGTAGCTCTGGGAGCGGATGGCTACACCTTC
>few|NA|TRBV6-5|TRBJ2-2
CASSLAASNTGELFF
TGTGCCAGCAGTCTGGCAGCCTCGAACACCGGGGAGCTGTTTTTT